The 25 T cell receptor beta chains given below trace back to one sample, sequenced in a study of a mutant IDH1 vaccine in newly diagnosed glioma. This sample's time point: baseline, week 1 (first vaccination visit). The treatment: pre-vaccination baseline after standard-of-care therapy. Using immunoSEQ multiplex PCR, the repertoire was profiled, and TCRdb retains in-frame clones only, with some absent. In the table there are 30,000 or so clones, around nine tenths of which are singletons. The specimen was PBMCs, collected from a glioma patient treated with radiotherapy, temozolomide or both. All receptors derive from a woman between 40 and 50 years old with glioma.

This clone was counted a single time. This chain links TRBV2 with TRBJ2-7; 7 bases line up with TRBD1. The V gene end was trimmed by 3 bases and the J gene end by 1 base; junction bases not matched to a gene: 3. Germline V CDR1 and CDR2: SNHLY, FYNNEI. CDR3 length equals 14 residues. CDR3 in amino acids: CASSEQGESYEQYF. CDR3 sequence (DNA): TGTGCCAGCAGTGAGCAGGGGGAATCCTACGAGCAGTACTTC.

The chain uses TRBV5-1 and TRBJ2-5; D is uncertain. Germline CDR1 reads SGHRS; CDR2 reads YFSETQ. Trimming took 3 bases from V and 1 from J, leaving 4 bases between them. This CDR3 is built from 12 residues. This chain's CDR3 is CASSWSQETQYF. For the CDR3, the DNA is TGCGCCAGCAGCTGGTCCCAAGAGACCCAGTACTTC.

V gene TRBV6-1 combines with J gene TRBJ2-7; 8 nucleotides line up with TRBD1. The CDR3 has 13 amino acids. CDR1 and CDR2 from the germline V gene are MNHNS and SASEGT. Trimming cost V 3 bases and J 4 bases; bases outside gene matches: 2. The CDR3 is CASSEGQVYEQYF. The CDR3 DNA is TGTGCCAGCAGTGAGGGACAGGTATACGAGCAGTACTTC.

The sample holds a few counts of this clone. This chain uses TRBV7-6 with TRBJ2-1; D ambiguous. V lost 1 base and J lost 7, with 2 bases in between. This CDR3 spans 11 amino acids. Germline CDR1 reads SGHVS; CDR2 reads FNYEAQ. The CDR3 nucleotides are TGTGCCAGCAGCTTAGGAAATGAGCAGTTCTTC. It translates to CASSLGNEQFF.

This clone was found a few times. This chain joins TRBV10-3 and TRBJ2-2; no firm D call. Germline V gene lookup returns CDR1 ENHRY and CDR2 SYGVKD. The CDR3 runs 13 residues. V dropped 4 bases and J dropped 5 bases, with 8 bases sitting between them. CDR3 in amino acids: CAISGDITGELFF. The CDR3 nucleotides are TGTGCCATCAGTGGAGACATTACCGGGGAGCTGTTTTTT.

The chain joins TRBV4-1 to TRBJ2-1; D possibly matches TRBD1 or TRBD2 (5 bases each). The V end lost 5 bases, the J end lost 7 bases, and 15 bases lay between the germline ends. The CDR3 consists of 14 residues. From germline, CDR1 is MGHRA and CDR2 YSYEKL. DNA for the CDR3: TGCGCCAGCAGCGTGGTAGGGGAGAGGAATGAGCAGTTCTTC. Its translation is CASSVVGERNEQFF.

The chain couples TRBV4-1 to TRBJ1-5; perhaps TRBD1 as D (5 bases). In germline, CDR1 is MGHRA, CDR2 YSYEKL. V was cut by 0 bases and J by 7 bases, with 13 bases left in between. This CDR3 has 15 residues. The CDR3 is CASSQDIRGSQPQHF. The CDR3 DNA reads as TGCGCCAGCAGCCAAGATATAAGGGGATCCCAGCCCCAGCATTTT.

This chain links TRBV4-1 with TRBJ1-1; D unresolved. CDR3 length equals 13 residues. CDR1 is MGHRA and CDR2 is YSYEKL in the germline V gene. The V end lost 4 bases, the J end lost 0 bases, and 6 bases lay between the germline ends. The CDR3 loop is CASSLDVNTEAFF. For the CDR3, the DNA is TGCGCCAGCAGCCTAGACGTGAACACTGAAGCTTTCTTT.

The chain has TRBV5-8 and TRBJ2-7; 7 bases line up with TRBD2. The CDR3 is 13 residues long. V was clipped by 3 bases and J by 1 base; unmatched bases: 1. Germline lookup yields CDR1 SGHTS and CDR2 YDEGEE. CDR3 sequence (DNA): TGTGCCAGCAGCTGGGAGGGGTCCTACGAGCAGTACTTC. Its translation: CASSWEGSYEQYF.

This clone occurred once. The rearrangement links TRBV5-1 to TRBJ2-7, with D perhaps assigned TRBD1 or TRBD2 (5 bases each). CDR3 size: 14 residues. The V gene lost 0 bases and the J gene lost 8 bases, with 15 bases spanning the gap. Germline CDR1 and CDR2: SGHRS and YFSETQ. The CDR3 region has the DNA TGCGCCAGCAGCTTGGGGGACGCGGGTCTCAAGCAGTACTTC. Translation gives CASSLGDAGLKQYF. The full variable domain, with the rest looked up from reference TRBV5-1 and TRBJ2-7, is KAGVTQTPRYLIKTRGQQVTLSCSPISGHRSVSWYQQTPGQGLQFLFEYFSETQRNKGNFPGRFSGRQFSNSRSEMNVSTLELGDSALYLCASSLGDAGLKQYFGPGTRLTVT.

The chain couples TRBV10-3 to TRBJ1-5; 11 bases line up with TRBD1. The CDR3 runs to 13 residues. Germline loops: CDR1 ENHRY, CDR2 SYGVKD. Losses at the gene ends were 8 bases for V and 7 bases for J; bases not matched to a gene: 4. The CDR3 protein is CAIGTGGRQPQHF. For the CDR3, the DNA is TGTGCCATCGGGACAGGGGGTCGCCAGCCCCAGCATTTT.

The J gene is TRBJ1-1, the V gene TRBV29-1, with TRBD1 matching 7 bases. V dropped 7 bases and J dropped 2; count of bases not matched to a gene: 4. The CDR3 covers 12 residues. CDR1 SQVTM and CDR2 ANQGSEA come from the germline V gene. The CDR3 reads CSARTGNTEAFF. The CDR3 nucleotides are TGCAGCGCCCGGACAGGCAACACTGAAGCTTTCTTT.

The chain is built from TRBV4-2 and TRBJ2-5; a weak D match, TRBD2 (6 bases). Germline CDR1 reads LGHNA; CDR2 reads YNFKEQ. Trimming shortened V by 0 bases and J by 4 bases, and 15 bases separated the two germline ends. This CDR3 spans 16 amino acids. The CDR3 nucleotides read TGTGCCAGCAGCCAAGATGGGACGGGAGCTTTAGAGACCCAGTACTTC. Translating it yields CASSQDGTGALETQYF.

The chain is built from TRBV6-6 and TRBJ1-1; D not resolved. In germline, CDR1 is MNHNY, CDR2 SVGAGI (reference sequence). Trimming shortened V by 5 bases and J by 3 bases, and 10 bases separated the two germline ends. The CDR3 covers 13 residues. In DNA, the CDR3 is TGTGCCAGCAGTCGTGAGGTGGACACTGAAGCTTTCTTT. Encoded protein: CASSREVDTEAFF.

This clone was recorded a few times. The chain combines TRBV5-6 with TRBJ1-2; D gene uncertain. The germline CDR1 and CDR2 sequences are SGHDT and YYEEEE. This CDR3 region has 11 residues. V gave up 2 bases and J gave up 8 bases, with 7 bases separating them. CDR3 DNA sequence: TGTGCCAGCAGCTTCCAGAAAGGCTACACCTTC. Residues: CASSFQKGYTF.

The chain joins TRBV5-1 to TRBJ2-5; D remains ambiguous. This CDR3 has 16 amino acids. The germline V gene has CDR1 SGHRS and CDR2 YFSETQ. V lost 0 bases to trimming and J lost 7 bases, with 19 bases between them. CDR3 in amino acids: CASSLDLRQWGLTQYF. CDR3 bases: TGCGCCAGCAGCTTGGATTTGCGACAATGGGGATTGACCCAGTACTTC.

This chain uses TRBV10-2 with TRBJ2-7, with D tentatively TRBD2 (6 bases). This CDR3 has 14 amino acids. Per germline, CDR1 WSHSY and CDR2 SAAADI. The CDR3 DNA reads TGCGCTAAACGGGGATACCGGGAGAAGCTCGAGCAGTACTTC. This translates into CAKRGYREKLEQYF.

This clone was observed a few times. The V gene is TRBV5-6, the J gene TRBJ1-2; the match to TRBD1 covers 8 bases. In germline, CDR1 is SGHDT, CDR2 YYEEEE. This CDR3 has 16 residues. Trimming removed 4 bases from V and 4 bases from J; junction bases left unmatched: 12. The CDR3 region is CASSRGVTGEGYGYTF. In nucleotides, the CDR3 is TGTGCCAGCAGCCGTGGGGTGACAGGGGAAGGCTATGGCTACACCTTC.

This clone occurred once. The V and J genes are TRBV14 and TRBJ2-1; no definite D call. Germline loops: CDR1 SGHDN, CDR2 FVKESK. CDR3 size: 14 residues. The ends were cut back, 0 bases at V and 5 bases at J, with 8 bases in the middle. CDR3 in amino acids: CASSQDYLNNEQFF. The CDR3 DNA reads as TGTGCCAGCAGCCAAGATTATCTAAACAATGAGCAGTTCTTC.

This chain links TRBV29-1 with TRBJ2-1; 9 bases line up with TRBD2. The germline gives CDR1 SQVTM, CDR2 ANQGSEA. Trimming removed 5 bases from V and 4 bases from J; junction bases left unmatched: 3. This CDR3 has 13 residues. The CDR3 nucleotides are TGCAGCGTTATAGCGGGAGAGTACAATGAGCAGTTCTTC. It translates to CSVIAGEYNEQFF.

The chain carries TRBV9 and TRBJ2-7; tentative D call: TRBD1 (6 bases). CDR1 and CDR2 from the germline V gene are SGDLS and YYNGEE. Trimming removed 3 bases at V and 2 bases at J, with 15 bases between. The CDR3 sequence is 15 residues long. The chain's CDR3 is CASSAHRDGPYEQYF. CDR3 coding DNA: TGTGCCAGCAGCGCCCACAGGGACGGGCCCTACGAGCAGTACTTC.

The chain uses TRBV4-1 and TRBJ1-5, with D perhaps matching TRBD1 (6 bases). The CDR3 runs 16 residues. In germline, CDR1 is MGHRA, CDR2 YSYEKL. V lost 0 bases, J lost 9 bases, and 18 bases lay in between. In DNA form, the CDR3 reads TGCGCCAGCAGCCAAGAGGTGGAGAGGGGGAATAGGCCCCAGCATTTT. Amino acid sequence: CASSQEVERGNRPQHF.

The CDR3 region has the DNA TGTGCCTGGAGTTACTACGGTGAAGCTTTCTTT. Its protein product is CAWSYYGEAFF. The V call is TRBV30, the J call TRBJ1-1, with D uncertain. The CDR3 is 11 amino acids. Looked up from germline, CDR1 is GTSNPN and CDR2 is SVGIG (reference sequence). V was pared by 2 bases and J by 7 bases, with 8 bases between.

The J gene is TRBJ1-6, the V gene TRBV6-5, with D possibly matching TRBD1 (5 bases). The germline gives CDR1 MNHEY, CDR2 SVGAGI. This CDR3 has 16 residues. V was clipped by 0 bases and J by 1 base, with 7 bases between them. CDR3 nucleotides: TGTGCCAGCAGTTACTCTCGACAGTCCTATAATTCACCCCTCCACTTT. It is translated as CASSYSRQSYNSPLHF.

The gene calls are TRBV21-1 and TRBJ2-3; the listed D gene, TRBD2, was not tested against the DNA. TRBV21-1 is a listed pseudogene. The CDR3 is made up of 15 amino acids. In DNA, the CDR3 is TGTGCCAGCAGCAAAGCGGGACTAGGGTGGGATACGCAGTATTTT. This sequence encodes CASSKAGLGWDTQYF.